The clone carrying this TCR beta chain was counted many times. The data are from a study of T-cell reconstitution after alpha-beta-depleted transplantation in children. For TCRbeta, the library was prepared with unique molecular identifiers. Each CDR3 protein gets one entry after TCRdb re-called the PCR reads with MiXCR. The profile shows some 300,000 distinct CDR3 sequences, about a tenth of them singletons. This material consisted of PBMCs from the stem cell graft donor, taken from the stem cell graft. The clonotype originates from a human donor who donated a stem cell graft to a child with acute lymphoblastic leukemia.

CDR3 nucleotide sequence: TGCAGTGCTACGAGCGGGAGTGGTGTTAGGAATGAGCAGTTCTTC. Translating gives CSATSGSGVRNEQFF. The chain is built from TRBV20-1 and TRBJ2-1; TRBD2 aligns across 8 bases. The CDR3 sequence is 15 residues long. The V segment lost 4 bases and the J segment 7 bases; nucleotides outside the gene matches: 12. Germline V gene sequence: CDR1 DFQATT, CDR2 SNEGSKA (reference sequence).